Listed here is a single TCR beta chain. Stated time point: pretreatment peripheral blood. The entry originates in a study of PD-L1 blockade in urothelial cancer. Repertoires were generated with immunoSEQ multiplex PCR, while TCRdb's copy carries only in-frame clones and drops some. The sample carries about 17,000 clones, 75% to 90% recorded once. This clonotype was obtained from a man between 65 and 80 years old with urothelial cancer. This material consisted of PBMCs, taken around atezolizumab (anti-PD-L1) treatment.

This CDR3 reads CASSLETSGYTDTQYF. The DNA for the CDR3 is TGCGCCAGCAGCTTGGAGACTAGCGGGTACACAGATACGCAGTATTTT. The chain links TRBV5-1 to TRBJ2-3; 10 bases align to TRBD2. Germline loops: CDR1 SGHRS, CDR2 YFSETQ. This CDR3 has 16 residues. Trimming took 0 bases from V and 2 from J; bases not matched to a gene: 3.